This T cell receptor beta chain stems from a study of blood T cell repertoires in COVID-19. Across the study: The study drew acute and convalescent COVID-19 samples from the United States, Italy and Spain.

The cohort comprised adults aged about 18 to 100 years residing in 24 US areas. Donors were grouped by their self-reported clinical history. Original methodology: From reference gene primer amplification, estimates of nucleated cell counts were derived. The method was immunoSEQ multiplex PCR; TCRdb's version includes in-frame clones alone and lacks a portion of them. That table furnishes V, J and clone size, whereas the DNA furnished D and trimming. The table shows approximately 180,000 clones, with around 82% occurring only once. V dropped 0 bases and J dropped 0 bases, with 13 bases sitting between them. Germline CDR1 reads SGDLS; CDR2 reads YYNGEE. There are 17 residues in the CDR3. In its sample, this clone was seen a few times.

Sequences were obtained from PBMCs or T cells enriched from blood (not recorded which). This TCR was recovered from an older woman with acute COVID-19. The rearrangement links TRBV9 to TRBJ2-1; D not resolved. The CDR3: CASSVGSGVSSYNEQFF. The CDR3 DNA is TGTGCCAGCAGCGTAGGTTCAGGCGTCAGCTCCTACAATGAGCAGTTCTTC.